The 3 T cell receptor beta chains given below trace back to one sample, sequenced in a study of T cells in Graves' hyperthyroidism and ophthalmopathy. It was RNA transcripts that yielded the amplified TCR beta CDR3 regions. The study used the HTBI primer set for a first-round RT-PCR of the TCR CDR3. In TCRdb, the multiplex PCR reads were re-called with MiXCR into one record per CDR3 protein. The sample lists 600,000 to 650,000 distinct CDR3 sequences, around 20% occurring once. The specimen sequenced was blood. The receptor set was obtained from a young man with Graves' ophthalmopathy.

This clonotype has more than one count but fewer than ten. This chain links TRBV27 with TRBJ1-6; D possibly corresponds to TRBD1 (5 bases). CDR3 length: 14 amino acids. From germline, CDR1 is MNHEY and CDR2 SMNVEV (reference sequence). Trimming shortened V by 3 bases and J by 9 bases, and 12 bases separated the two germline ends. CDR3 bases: TGTGCCAGCAGTTTGTTAACAGGTCGTTCACCCCTCCACTTT. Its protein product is CASSLLTGRSPLHF.

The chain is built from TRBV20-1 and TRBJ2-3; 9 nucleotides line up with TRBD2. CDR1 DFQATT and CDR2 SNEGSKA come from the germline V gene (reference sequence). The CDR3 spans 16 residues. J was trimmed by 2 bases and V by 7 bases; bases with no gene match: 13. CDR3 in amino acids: CSGPKALAGITDTQYF. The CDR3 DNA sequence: TGCAGTGGCCCAAAGGCCCTAGCGGGAATCACAGATACGCAGTATTTT.

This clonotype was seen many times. CDR3 sequence reads: CASSPPSRHEQYF. The DNA of the CDR3 is TGTGCCAGCAGCCCACCCTCCCGCCACGAGCAGTACTTC. This chain uses TRBV27 with TRBJ2-7; D is undetermined. Germline V gives CDR1 MNHEY, CDR2 SMNVEV (reference sequence). The CDR3 runs to 13 residues. The V and J ends lost 6 bases and 5 bases respectively, with 14 bases between them.